The 11 T cell receptor beta chains given below trace back to one sample, sequenced in a study of shared clonotypes between healthy human individuals. Naive CD8 cells lacked CD45RO, underwent positive selection for CCR7 and left out terminally differentiated effector memory CD45RA+ cells. Method: immunoSEQ multiplex PCR; TCRdb's copy keeps in-frame clones and lacks some. The repertoire holds roughly 2 million clones, roughly 95% seen once, with around 1.1% in the top ten. Sequenced material: naive CD8+ T cells sorted from blood. Receptors were obtained from a man between 18 and 35 years old in good health.

The CDR3 coding sequence is TGTGCCAGCAGCCAGTGGGGGCCCACCGGGGAGCTGTTTTTT. Protein sequence: CASSQWGPTGELFF. The J gene is TRBJ2-2, the V gene TRBV4-2, with a tentative D call TRBD1 (6 bases). Trimming took 3 bases from V and 4 from J, leaving 9 bases between them. The germline V gene encodes CDR1 LGHNA and CDR2 YNFKEQ. This CDR3 region has 14 residues.

This clone showed up just once. V and J are TRBV2 and TRBJ1-4; D is possibly TRBD1 (6 bases). Trimming removed 4 bases from V and 6 bases from J, with 12 bases in between. Germline V gene sequence: CDR1 SNHLY, CDR2 FYNNEI. The CDR3 is 14 amino acids. The CDR3 spells CASSARGLYEKLFF. The DNA for the CDR3 is TGTGCCAGCAGTGCCCGGGGGCTATATGAAAAACTGTTTTTT.

The rearrangement uses TRBV13 and TRBJ1-3; perhaps TRBD1 as D (6 bases). Per germline, CDR1 PRHDT and CDR2 FYEKMQ (reference sequence). V dropped 3 bases and J dropped 2 bases, with 11 bases sitting between them. The CDR3 is 15 amino acids. The chain's CDR3 is CASSLQGSPGNTIYF. CDR3 nucleotides: TGTGCCAGCAGCTTGCAGGGGTCCCCTGGAAACACCATATATTTT.

The CDR3: CASRGQGMNTEAFF. For the CDR3, the DNA is TGTGCCAGCAGAGGACAGGGCATGAACACTGAAGCTTTCTTT. The genes are TRBV6-6 and TRBJ1-1, with 8 bases aligning to TRBD1. V was clipped by 6 bases and J by 0 bases; unmatched bases: 3. CDR1 MNHNY and CDR2 SVGAGI come from the germline V gene (reference sequence). The CDR3 has 14 amino acids.

The V gene is TRBV5-1, the J gene TRBJ1-1; 7 bases fit TRBD1. This CDR3 is built from 16 residues. In germline, CDR1 is SGHRS, CDR2 YFSETQ. Trimming cost V 0 bases and J 0 bases; bases outside gene matches: 5. The CDR3 nucleotides read TGCGCCAGCAGCTTGGCCGCAGGGGGGCTGAACACTGAAGCTTTCTTT. Translation gives CASSLAAGGLNTEAFF.

This chain links TRBV6-5 with TRBJ2-7, with 7 bases lining up with TRBD1. The CDR3 runs to 15 residues. V trimming: 6 bases; J trimming: 0 bases; junction bases outside the gene matches: 8. Germline CDR1 MNHEY, CDR2 SVGAGI. DNA for the CDR3: TGTGCCAGCAGCACAGGGGACCTTAGCTCCTACGAGCAGTACTTC. Protein product: CASSTGDLSSYEQYF.

The chain couples TRBV9 to TRBJ2-1; 10 bases agree with TRBD2. The CDR3 loop spans 16 amino acids. J gave up 2 bases and V 3 bases, and 5 bases lay outside the gene matches. The germline gives CDR1 SGDLS, CDR2 YYNGEE. CDR3 region: CASSGELAGTYNEQFF. The CDR3 nucleotides read TGTGCCAGCAGCGGGGAACTAGCGGGAACCTACAATGAGCAGTTCTTC.

On this clone: Other DNA sequences of this sample code for an identical CDR3. The rearrangement links TRBV28 to TRBJ2-2, with TRBD1 matching over 7 bases. Germline assignment: CDR1 MDHEN and CDR2 SYDVKM. This CDR3 has 14 residues. V lost 2 bases and J lost 5; bases outside the gene matches: 2. CDR3 sequence reads: CASSLQGETGELFF. CDR3 DNA: TGTGCCAGCAGTTTACAGGGGGAAACCGGGGAGCTGTTTTTT.

J is TRBJ2-3 and V is TRBV29-1, with TRBD1 matching over 8 bases. V lost 3 bases, J lost 4 bases, and 9 bases stayed unmatched. CDR1 SQVTM and CDR2 ANQGSEA come from the germline V gene. This CDR3 has 15 residues. The chain's CDR3 is CSVEARSRGPDTQYF. Written as DNA, the CDR3 is TGCAGCGTTGAGGCCAGGAGCAGGGGGCCAGATACGCAGTATTTT.

The sample holds one count of this clone. Its ends do not fully match the called genes, so a read error is possible. In nucleotides, the CDR3 is TGTGCTAGCAGCCCAGGCACCCCTCCAAGCGGGAGCTCCTACGAGCAGTACTTC. Its protein is CASSPGTPPSGSSYEQYF. The gene calls are TRBV7-7 and TRBJ2-7, with 8 bases aligning to TRBD2. Germline V CDR1 and CDR2: SSHAT, FNYEAQ (reference sequence). The length of the CDR3 is 18 residues.

In the case of this clone: Germline is not matched at one junction end, which may reflect a read error. The chain has TRBV11-3 and TRBJ1-1; D not resolved. CDR3 size: 12 residues. In germline, CDR1 is SGHNT, CDR2 YENEEA. The CDR3 sequence is CAGSFGNTEAFF. CDR3 DNA sequence: TGTGCCGGCAGCTTCGGAAACACTGAAGCTTTCTTT.